The sample holds a few counts of the clone carrying this T cell receptor (beta chain). The antigen is undetermined. TCRdb recomputed calls from the RT-PCR reads with MiXCR, one row per CDR3 protein. The sample lists about 520,000 distinct CDR3 sequences; over 9.5% were seen once. The sample is drawn from a study of response to subunit inactivated influenza vaccine. General study results and limits: A suggestion made by the authors is that each seasonal influenza vaccination recruits few new T cells.

V was cut by 5 bases and J by 5 bases, with 13 bases left in between. This CDR3 has 14 residues. Looked up from germline, CDR1 is SGHRS and CDR2 is YFSETQ. The chain uses TRBV5-1 and TRBJ1-4; D is uncertain. Source: PBMCs from blood, taken 45 days after vaccination. The sequence was collected from a man in his forties or fifties who received an inactivated influenza vaccine. The CDR3 DNA reads TGCGCCAGCAGTGTAGGACCCAGGAATGAAAAACTGTTTTTT. This sequence encodes CASSVGPRNEKLFF.